Following are 23 T cell receptor beta chains from one sample sequenced in a study of T-cell reconstitution after alpha-beta-depleted transplantation in children. Preparation of the TCRbeta library involved a method that used unique molecular identifiers. TCRdb reanalysed the PCR reads using MiXCR and keeps one entry per CDR3 protein. The sample contains 17,000 or so distinct CDR3 sequences, around 12% of which appear only once. The sequences come from PBMCs, mostly from graft donor cells, collected 180 days after TCRalphabeta/CD19-depleted stem cell transplant. The receptors shown here come from a boy younger than two who had a stem cell transplant for Wiskott-Aldrich syndrome, so the T cells may come from the graft donor.

This clonotype was detected many times. V and J are TRBV13 and TRBJ2-3, with a tentative D call TRBD2 (5 bases). The CDR3 is made up of 19 amino acids. V gave up 5 bases and J gave up 6 bases, with 30 bases separating them. Per germline, CDR1 PRHDT and CDR2 FYEKMQ (reference sequence). The CDR3 coding sequence is TGTGCCAGCAGCCCATCGGGGTGGAGGCGGGCTGTGCCGGGGGATACGCAGTATTTT. Translating gives CASSPSGWRRAVPGDTQYF.

The chain combines TRBV28 with TRBJ2-7; TRBD2 aligns across 10 bases. The germline gives CDR1 MDHEN, CDR2 SYDVKM. The trim removed 1 base at V and 4 bases at J, leaving 4 bases unmatched. This CDR3 region has 15 residues. The CDR3: CASSLLTSGLYEQYF. The CDR3 DNA follows: TGTGCCAGCAGTTTATTGACTAGCGGGTTATACGAGCAGTACTTC.

In its sample, this clonotype ranks as medium-sized. The chain uses TRBV6-1 and TRBJ2-1, with 10 nucleotides matching TRBD1. From germline, CDR1 is MNHNS and CDR2 SASEGT. The CDR3 extends over 18 amino acids. Germline trimming cut 2 bases from V and 0 bases from J; bases unmatched to any gene: 7. CDR3: CASSELGQGSISYNEQFF. The CDR3 DNA is TGTGCCAGCAGTGAATTGGGACAGGGGTCAATCTCCTACAATGAGCAGTTCTTC.

This clonotype came up a few times. J is TRBJ2-3 and V is TRBV7-9; 7 positions agree with TRBD2. This CDR3 region has 16 residues. V lost 0 bases, J lost 5 bases, and 8 bases stayed unmatched. Looked up from germline, CDR1 is SEHNR and CDR2 is FQNEAQ (reference sequence). The CDR3 DNA follows: TGTGCCAGCAGCTTAGCCAGTGGACTAGGCCTAGATACGCAGTATTTT. Translation: CASSLASGLGLDTQYF.

This clonotype was counted ten times or more. V and J are TRBV28 and TRBJ1-2; weak D call: TRBD1 (5 bases). Trimming shortened V by 3 bases and J by 4 bases, and 9 bases separated the two germline ends. The CDR3 is 13 amino acids. Per the germline V gene, CDR1 is MDHEN and CDR2 is SYDVKM. The CDR3 coding sequence is TGTGCCAGCAGTTTGGATGACAGCTATGGCTACACCTTC. Translating it yields CASSLDDSYGYTF.

To note about this clonotype: A single base separates this from a much larger clone, so it may be a read error. The rearrangement joins TRBV20-1 to TRBJ2-1; D call uncertain. Deletions cut 5 bases from V and 10 bases from J, with 18 bases between. Germline lookup yields CDR1 DFQATT and CDR2 SNEGSKA (reference sequence). The CDR3 contains 13 residues. In nucleotides, the CDR3 is TGCAGTGCTCGGCCCCTGGCCAGTGGGGAGCAGTTCTTC. Translated: CSARPLASGEQFF.

V usage is TRBV2 and J usage is TRBJ2-6, with TRBD1 matching 7 bases. CDR1 and CDR2 from the germline V gene are SNHLY and FYNNEI. Losses at the gene ends were 2 bases for V and 9 bases for J; bases not matched to a gene: 16. The CDR3 runs to 18 residues. The CDR3, as DNA: TGTGCCAGCAGTGAAAAGGACAGGTGGGCCCCCTTACTCAACGTCCTGACTTTC. Its translation is CASSEKDRWAPLLNVLTF.

This clonotype was recorded a few times. The chain recombines TRBV14 with TRBJ2-7; 7 bases agree with TRBD2. The V gene end was trimmed by 4 bases and the J gene end by 2 bases; junction bases not matched to a gene: 8. The CDR3 runs 15 residues. Looked up from germline, CDR1 is SGHDN and CDR2 is FVKESK. CDR3 residues: CASSRGRELAYEQYF. Written as DNA, the CDR3 is TGTGCCAGCAGCCGTGGGCGGGAGCTAGCCTACGAGCAGTACTTC.

Ten or more counts support this clonotype. The rearrangement joins TRBV28 to TRBJ1-5; D remains unclear. The CDR3 has 14 amino acids. The V and J ends lost 3 bases and 5 bases respectively, with 11 bases between them. Looked up from germline, CDR1 is MDHEN and CDR2 is SYDVKM. Written as DNA, the CDR3 is TGTGCCAGCAGTTTCCTCCTAGGAGATCAGCCCCAGCATTTT. Residues: CASSFLLGDQPQHF.

CDR3 coding DNA: TGTGCCAGCAGCTTAGGAGCGTTGGCCAAAAACATTCAGTACTTC. This sequence encodes CASSLGALAKNIQYF. V usage is TRBV7-2 and J usage is TRBJ2-4; D gene uncertain. Germline-derived CDR1 and CDR2 are SGHTA and FQGNSA. This CDR3 is built from 15 residues. V was shortened by 1 base and J by 1 base, with 8 bases between the two germline ends.

Details on this clonotype: A clone one base away is much larger, so this may be a read error. The chain links TRBV20-1 to TRBJ2-3, with a possible D match to TRBD2 (7 bases). CDR1 and CDR2 (germline): DFQATT, SNEGSKA (reference sequence). The CDR3 consists of 20 residues. Trimming removed 6 bases at V and 4 bases at J, with 35 bases between. CDR3 sequence reads: CSAAAPRGRGSLHFSDTQYF. CDR3 nucleotide sequence: TGCAGTGCAGCAGCCCCTAGGGGGAGGGGCAGTCTGCACTTCTCAGATACGCAGTATTTT.

This clonotype appeared many times. This chain uses TRBV12-3 or TRBV12-4 with TRBJ2-3; 10 bases agree with TRBD2. V lost 2 bases to trimming and J lost 2 bases; unmatched junction nucleotides: 1. The CDR3 has 15 residues. CDR3: CASSLLAGATDTQYF. The CDR3 nucleotides are TGTGCCAGCAGTTTACTAGCGGGAGCCACAGATACGCAGTATTTT.

The genes are TRBV20-1 and TRBJ1-6; 8 bases align to TRBD1. V trimming: 3 bases; J trimming: 7 bases; junction bases outside the gene matches: 14. Per germline, CDR1 DFQATT and CDR2 SNEGSKA (reference sequence). There are 17 residues in the CDR3. The chain's CDR3 is CSARTGALSFWNSPLHF. Here the CDR3 DNA reads TGCAGTGCTAGGACAGGGGCCCTCAGTTTCTGGAATTCACCCCTCCACTTT.

Many counts were recorded for this clonotype. The chain employs TRBV12-3 or TRBV12-4 and TRBJ2-5; 8 bases fit TRBD1. J gave up 2 bases and V 6 bases, and 8 bases lay outside the gene matches. This CDR3 has 15 residues. The CDR3 spells CASSDQGARQETQYF. CDR3 DNA sequence: TGTGCCAGCAGCGACCAGGGGGCACGACAAGAGACCCAGTACTTC.

This clonotype was seen more than once but under ten times. This rearrangement joins TRBV11-2 to TRBJ2-1, with a weak D call TRBD2 (5 bases). CDR3 length equals 12 residues. Per the germline V gene, CDR1 is SGHAT and CDR2 is FQNNGV. V was clipped by 0 bases and J by 8 bases, with 5 bases between them. The CDR3 is CASSLDGDEQFF. Here the CDR3 DNA reads TGTGCCAGCAGCTTAGACGGGGATGAGCAGTTCTTC.

This clonotype was observed many times. V gene TRBV18 combines with J gene TRBJ1-1; D is undetermined. This CDR3 region has 13 residues. V lost 8 bases and J lost 4, with 14 bases in between. Germline V CDR1 and CDR2: KGHSH, LQKENI. As DNA, the CDR3 is TGTGCCAGCCCGCGGTCTTATAGCACTGAAGCTTTCTTT. Translating it yields CASPRSYSTEAFF.

This clonotype has a count of ten or more. The chain joins TRBV28 to TRBJ2-1; the match to TRBD2 covers 11 bases. The germline gives CDR1 MDHEN, CDR2 SYDVKM. V gave up 6 bases and J gave up 5 bases; unmatched junction bases: 9. This CDR3 comprises 16 residues. The DNA of the CDR3 is TGTGCCAGCAGCCCTCAACTAGCGGGAGCCCACAATGAGCAGTTCTTC. This gives the protein CASSPQLAGAHNEQFF.

This clonotype was recorded many times. The chain couples TRBV2 to TRBJ2-5, with TRBD2 identical over 7 bases. V lost 2 bases to trimming and J lost 5 bases; unmatched junction nucleotides: 14. The CDR3 has 17 amino acids. Germline V gene sequence: CDR1 SNHLY, CDR2 FYNNEI. The CDR3 region has the DNA TGTGCCAGCAGTGAAAGTAAGTCGGCTAGCGGCTGGGAGACCCAGTACTTC. The encoded protein is CASSESKSASGWETQYF.

This clonotype was seen a handful of times. The chain uses TRBV15 and TRBJ2-7; D ambiguous. Trimming left V 1 base short and J 4 bases short, with 5 bases between. CDR3 length equals 12 residues. Germline CDR1 LNHNV, CDR2 YYDKDF (reference sequence). CDR3 sequence (DNA): TGTGCCACCAGCAGAGGGAGATACGAGCAGTACTTC. This translates into CATSRGRYEQYF. The entire variable domain, with the rest obtained from reference TRBV15 and TRBJ2-7, is as follows: DAMVIQNPRYQVTQFGKPVTLSCSQTLNHNVMYWYQQKSSQAPKLLFHYYDKDFNNEADTPDNFQSRRPNTSFCFLDIRSPGLGDTAMYLCATSRGRYEQYFGPGTRLTVT.

This clonotype was detected many times. The chain carries TRBV7-9 and TRBJ1-5; the D gene is possibly TRBD1 (6 bases). The CDR3 runs 13 residues. V was clipped by 4 bases and J by 6 bases, with 10 bases between them. CDR1 SEHNR and CDR2 FQNEAQ come from the germline V gene (reference sequence). CDR3 DNA sequence: TGTGCCAGCAGCTCAGGGGCCGGTCAGCCCCAGCATTTT. This sequence encodes CASSSGAGQPQHF.

The chain employs TRBV5-5 and TRBJ2-7; D is possibly TRBD1 or TRBD2 (6 bases each). Germline CDR1 SGHKS, CDR2 YYEKEE (reference sequence). V lost 0 bases and J lost 6, with 22 bases in between. The CDR3 extends over 17 amino acids. The CDR3 DNA is TGTGCCAGCAGCTTGGTCCCCGGGTCCGGGGGCATACGCGAGCAGTACTTC. Its translation is CASSLVPGSGGIREQYF.

There are many counts of this clonotype. This rearrangement joins TRBV7-9 to TRBJ2-1, with unresolved D. The CDR3 extends over 12 amino acids. V lost 2 bases and J 9 bases, leaving 8 bases between the germline ends. CDR1 and CDR2 (germline): SEHNR, FQNEAQ (reference sequence). DNA for the CDR3: TGTGCCAGCAGCTTATTCGCAGGTGAGCAGTTCTTC. It codes for CASSLFAGEQFF.

This clonotype was found a few times. The chain recombines TRBV20-1 with TRBJ2-3; D is uncertain. The germline V gene has CDR1 DFQATT and CDR2 SNEGSKA (reference sequence). This CDR3 has 14 amino acids. Trimming stripped 3 bases from V and 4 bases from J, with 14 bases between. The DNA for the CDR3 is TGCAGTGCTAGTGCGGATGGGGTCGCAGATACGCAGTATTTT. It codes for CSASADGVADTQYF.